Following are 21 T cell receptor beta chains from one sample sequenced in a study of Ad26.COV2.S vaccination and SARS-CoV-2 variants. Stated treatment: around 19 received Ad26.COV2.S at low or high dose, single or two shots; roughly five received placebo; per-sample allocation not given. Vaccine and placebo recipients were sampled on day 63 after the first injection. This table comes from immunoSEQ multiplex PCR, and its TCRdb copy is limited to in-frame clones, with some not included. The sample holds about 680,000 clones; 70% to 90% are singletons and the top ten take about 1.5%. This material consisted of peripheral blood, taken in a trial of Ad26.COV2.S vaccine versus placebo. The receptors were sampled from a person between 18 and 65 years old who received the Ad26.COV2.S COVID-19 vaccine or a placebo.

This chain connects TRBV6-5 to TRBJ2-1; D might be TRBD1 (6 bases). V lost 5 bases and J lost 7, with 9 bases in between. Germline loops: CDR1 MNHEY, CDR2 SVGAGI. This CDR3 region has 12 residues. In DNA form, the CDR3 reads TGTGCCAGCAGTCCCGGACAGAATGAGCAGTTCTTC. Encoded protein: CASSPGQNEQFF.

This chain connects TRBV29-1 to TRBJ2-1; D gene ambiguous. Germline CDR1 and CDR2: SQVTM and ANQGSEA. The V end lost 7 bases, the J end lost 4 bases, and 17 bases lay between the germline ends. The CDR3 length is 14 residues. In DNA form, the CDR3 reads TGCAGCGGCCATCTGGGGATACCTTACAATGAGCAGTTCTTC. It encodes CSGHLGIPYNEQFF.

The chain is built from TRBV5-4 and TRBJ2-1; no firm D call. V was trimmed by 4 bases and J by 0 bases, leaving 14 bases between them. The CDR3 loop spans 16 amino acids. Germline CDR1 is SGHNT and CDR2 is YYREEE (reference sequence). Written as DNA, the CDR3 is TGTGCCAGCAGCCCCGCCGGGTCCCGCTCCTACAATGAGCAGTTCTTC. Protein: CASSPAGSRSYNEQFF.

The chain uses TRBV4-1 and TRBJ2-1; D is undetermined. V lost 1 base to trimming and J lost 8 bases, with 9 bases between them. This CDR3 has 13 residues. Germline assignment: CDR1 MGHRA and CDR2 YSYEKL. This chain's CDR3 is CASSQVGVDEQFF. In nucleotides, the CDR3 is TGCGCCAGCAGCCAAGTTGGGGTAGATGAGCAGTTCTTC.

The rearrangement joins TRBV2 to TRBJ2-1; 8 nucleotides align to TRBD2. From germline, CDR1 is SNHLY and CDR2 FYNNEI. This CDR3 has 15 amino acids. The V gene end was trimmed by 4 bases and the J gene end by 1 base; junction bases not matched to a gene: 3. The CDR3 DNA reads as TGTGCCAGCAGTGGGGGACTAGGGTCCTACAATGAGCAGTTCTTC. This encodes CASSGGLGSYNEQFF.

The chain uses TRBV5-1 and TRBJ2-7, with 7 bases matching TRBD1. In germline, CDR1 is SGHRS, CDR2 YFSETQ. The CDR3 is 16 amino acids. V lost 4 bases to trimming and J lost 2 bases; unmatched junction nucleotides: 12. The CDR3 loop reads CASSPAKDRFTYEQYF. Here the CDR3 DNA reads TGCGCCAGCAGCCCAGCAAAGGACAGGTTCACCTACGAGCAGTACTTC. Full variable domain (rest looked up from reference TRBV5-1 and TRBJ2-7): KAGVTQTPRYLIKTRGQQVTLSCSPISGHRSVSWYQQTPGQGLQFLFEYFSETQRNKGNFPGRFSGRQFSNSRSEMNVSTLELGDSALYLCASSPAKDRFTYEQYFGPGTRLTVT.

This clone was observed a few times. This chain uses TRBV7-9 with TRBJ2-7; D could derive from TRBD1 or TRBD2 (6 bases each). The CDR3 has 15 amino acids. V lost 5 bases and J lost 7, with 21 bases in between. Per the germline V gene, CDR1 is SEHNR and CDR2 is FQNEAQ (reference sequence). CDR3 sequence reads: CASSLGGTHAGEQYF. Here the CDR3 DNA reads TGTGCCAGCAGCCTAGGTGGGACACACGCGGGGGAGCAGTACTTC.

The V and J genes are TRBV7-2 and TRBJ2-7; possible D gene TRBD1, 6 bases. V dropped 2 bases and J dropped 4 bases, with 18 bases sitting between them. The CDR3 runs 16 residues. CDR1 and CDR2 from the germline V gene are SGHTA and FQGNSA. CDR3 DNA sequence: TGTGCCAGCAGCTTAATAGGACAGAGCCTCTCTTACGAGCAGTACTTC. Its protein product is CASSLIGQSLSYEQYF. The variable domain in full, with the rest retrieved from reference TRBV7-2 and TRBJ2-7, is GAGVSQSPSNKVTEKGKDVELRCDPISGHTALYWYRQSLGQGLEFLIYFQGNSAPDKSGLPSDRFSAERTGGSVSTLTIQRTQQEDSAVYLCASSLIGQSLSYEQYFGPGTRLTVT.

In nucleotides, the CDR3 is TGTGCCAGCAGCTTCGGGCAGCTCTACGAGCAGTACTTC. Its protein is CASSFGQLYEQYF. This chain joins TRBV5-8 and TRBJ2-7; unclear D gene. Germline V gene sequence: CDR1 SGHTS, CDR2 YDEGEE. V was clipped by 2 bases and J by 3 bases, with 9 bases between them. The length of the CDR3 is 13 residues.

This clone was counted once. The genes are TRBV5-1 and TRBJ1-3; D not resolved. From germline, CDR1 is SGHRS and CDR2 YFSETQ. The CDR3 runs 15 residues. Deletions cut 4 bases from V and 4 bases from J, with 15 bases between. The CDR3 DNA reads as TGCGCCAGCAGCCTGGGTTCGACGGGAGGAAACACCATATATTTT. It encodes CASSLGSTGGNTIYF. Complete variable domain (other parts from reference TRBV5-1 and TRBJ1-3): KAGVTQTPRYLIKTRGQQVTLSCSPISGHRSVSWYQQTPGQGLQFLFEYFSETQRNKGNFPGRFSGRQFSNSRSEMNVSTLELGDSALYLCASSLGSTGGNTIYFGEGSWLTVV.

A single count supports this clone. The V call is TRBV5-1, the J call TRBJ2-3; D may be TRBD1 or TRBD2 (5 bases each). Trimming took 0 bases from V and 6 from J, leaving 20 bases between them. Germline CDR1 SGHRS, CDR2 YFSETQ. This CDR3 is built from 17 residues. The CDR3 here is CASSLGGTSFSRDTQYF. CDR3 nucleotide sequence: TGCGCCAGCAGCTTGGGGGGGACCTCCTTCTCTAGGGATACGCAGTATTTT. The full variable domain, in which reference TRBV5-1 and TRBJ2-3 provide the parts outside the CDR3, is KAGVTQTPRYLIKTRGQQVTLSCSPISGHRSVSWYQQTPGQGLQFLFEYFSETQRNKGNFPGRFSGRQFSNSRSEMNVSTLELGDSALYLCASSLGGTSFSRDTQYFGPGTRLTVL.

The CDR3 nucleotides read TGTGCCAGCAGCCTCGGGACAGCTGATACGCAGTATTTT. Its protein product is CASSLGTADTQYF. The V gene is TRBV11-1, the J gene TRBJ2-3, with 7 bases fitting TRBD1. CDR3 size: 13 residues. V was clipped by 5 bases and J by 6 bases; unmatched bases: 5. CDR1 is SGHAT and CDR2 is FQDESV in the germline V gene (reference sequence).

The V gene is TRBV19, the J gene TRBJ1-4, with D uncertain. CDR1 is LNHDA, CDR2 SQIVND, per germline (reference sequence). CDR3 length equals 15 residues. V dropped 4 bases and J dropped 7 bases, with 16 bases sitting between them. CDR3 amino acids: CASSTSWPGSEKLFF. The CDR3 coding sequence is TGTGCCAGTAGTACCTCGTGGCCAGGTAGTGAAAAACTGTTTTTT.

The CDR3, as DNA: TGTGCCAGCAGCTTAGGAGGGCGGGCCAAGGCAGATACGCAGTATTTT. It codes for CASSLGGRAKADTQYF. The chain links TRBV11-2 to TRBJ2-3; D is possibly TRBD2 (5 bases). The CDR3 runs to 16 residues. Trimming took off 1 base at V and 4 bases at J, with 15 bases between the two ends. Germline CDR1 and CDR2: SGHAT and FQNNGV.

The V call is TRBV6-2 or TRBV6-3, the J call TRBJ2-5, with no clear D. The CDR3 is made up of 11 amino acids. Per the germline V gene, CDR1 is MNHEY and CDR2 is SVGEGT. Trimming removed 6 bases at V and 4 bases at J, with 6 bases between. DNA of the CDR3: TGTGCCAGCAGCCCGGCAGAGACCCAGTACTTC. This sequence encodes CASSPAETQYF.

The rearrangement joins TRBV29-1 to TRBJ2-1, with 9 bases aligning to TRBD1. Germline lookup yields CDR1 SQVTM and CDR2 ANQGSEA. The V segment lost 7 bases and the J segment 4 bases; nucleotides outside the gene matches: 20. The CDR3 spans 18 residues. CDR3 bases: TGCAGCGCCTTGGGGGACAGGGAATCGGCGGGGGCTTACAATGAGCAGTTCTTC. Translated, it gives CSALGDRESAGAYNEQFF.

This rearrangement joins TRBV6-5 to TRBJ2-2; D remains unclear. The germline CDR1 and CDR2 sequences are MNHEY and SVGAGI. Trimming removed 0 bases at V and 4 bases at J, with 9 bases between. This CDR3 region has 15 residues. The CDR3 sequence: CASSYSVLTTGELFF. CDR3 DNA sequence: TGTGCCAGCAGTTACTCGGTCCTCACCACCGGGGAGCTGTTTTTT.

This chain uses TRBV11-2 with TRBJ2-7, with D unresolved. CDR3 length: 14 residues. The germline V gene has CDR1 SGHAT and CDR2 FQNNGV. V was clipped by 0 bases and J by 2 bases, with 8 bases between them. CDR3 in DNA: TGTGCCAGCAGCTTAGATCGAGAGACCTACGAGCAGTACTTC. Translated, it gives CASSLDRETYEQYF. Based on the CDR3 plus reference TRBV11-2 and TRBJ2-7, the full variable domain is EAGVAQSPRYKIIEKRQSVAFWCNPISGHATLYWYQQILGQGPKLLIQFQNNGVVDDSQLPKDRFSAERLKGVDSTLKIQPAKLEDSAVYLCASSLDRETYEQYFGPGTRLTVT.

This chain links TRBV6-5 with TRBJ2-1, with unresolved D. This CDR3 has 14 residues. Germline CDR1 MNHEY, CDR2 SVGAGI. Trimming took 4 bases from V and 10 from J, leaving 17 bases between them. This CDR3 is CASSFTNLENEQFF. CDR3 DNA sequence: TGTGCCAGCAGTTTTACCAACCTAGAAAACGAGCAGTTCTTC.

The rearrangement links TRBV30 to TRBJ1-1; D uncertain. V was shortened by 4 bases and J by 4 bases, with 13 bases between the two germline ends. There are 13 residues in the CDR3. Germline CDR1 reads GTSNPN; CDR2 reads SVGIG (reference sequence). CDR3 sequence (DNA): TGTGCCTGGAAATTGTTTTTGGGCACTGAAGCTTTCTTT. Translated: CAWKLFLGTEAFF.

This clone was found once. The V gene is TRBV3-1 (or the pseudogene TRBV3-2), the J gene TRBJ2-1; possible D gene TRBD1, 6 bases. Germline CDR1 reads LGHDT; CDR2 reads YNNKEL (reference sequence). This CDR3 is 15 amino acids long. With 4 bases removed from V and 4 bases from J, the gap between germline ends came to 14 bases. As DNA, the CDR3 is TGTGCCAGCAGCCCCAGACAGGCTAGATACAATGAGCAGTTCTTC. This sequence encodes CASSPRQARYNEQFF.